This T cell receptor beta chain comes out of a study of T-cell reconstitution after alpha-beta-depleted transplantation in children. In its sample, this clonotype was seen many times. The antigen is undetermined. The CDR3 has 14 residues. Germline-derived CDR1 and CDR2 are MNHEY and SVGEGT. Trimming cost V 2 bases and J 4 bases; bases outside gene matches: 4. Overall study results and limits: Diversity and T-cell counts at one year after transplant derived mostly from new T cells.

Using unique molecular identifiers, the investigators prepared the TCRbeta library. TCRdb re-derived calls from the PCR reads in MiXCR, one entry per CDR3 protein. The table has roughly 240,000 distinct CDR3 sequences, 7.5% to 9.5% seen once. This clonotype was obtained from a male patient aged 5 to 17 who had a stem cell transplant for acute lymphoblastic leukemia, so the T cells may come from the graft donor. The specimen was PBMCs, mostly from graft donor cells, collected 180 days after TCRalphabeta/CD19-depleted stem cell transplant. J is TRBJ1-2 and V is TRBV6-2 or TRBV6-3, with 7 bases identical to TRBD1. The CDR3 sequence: CASSYDRDSYGYTF. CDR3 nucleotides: TGTGCCAGCAGTTACGACAGGGATAGCTATGGCTACACCTTC.